This TCR beta chain is drawn from a study of shared clonotypes between healthy human individuals. CDR1 MNHEY and CDR2 SMNVEV come from the germline V gene (reference sequence). This CDR3 is built from 13 residues. V lost 2 bases and J lost 3, with 7 bases in between. The method was immunoSEQ multiplex PCR; TCRdb's version includes in-frame clones alone and lacks a portion of them. The sample holds about 110,000 clones, more than 65% seen once. This sequence was found in a woman in her twenties or thirties in good health. The sample was memory CD8+ T cells sorted from blood. The sample's subset: CD45RO+ cells pooled with CCR7-negative TemRA cells. This chain links TRBV27 with TRBJ2-5, with D unclear. Here the CDR3 DNA reads TGTGCCAGCAGTTTAATCCGAGAAGAGACCCAGTACTTC. This translates into CASSLIREETQYF.